The subject of this entry is one TCR beta chain. TCRdb keeps only in-frame clones here, not all; method: immunoSEQ multiplex PCR. In the table there are around 290,000 clones, approximately 91% of which are singletons. This sample was taken from a study of blood T cell repertoires in COVID-19. Seattle's enrolled individuals joined amid active infection and were then monitored longitudinally. Germline CDR1 is LGHDT and CDR2 is YNNKEL (reference sequence). The CDR3 extends over 15 amino acids. V was pared by 0 bases and J by 4 bases, with 6 bases of the junction left unmatched. Sequencing used peripheral blood. This clonotype was obtained from a woman younger than 45 with COVID-19, enrolled during active disease. The chain combines TRBV3-1 (or the pseudogene TRBV3-2) with TRBJ2-7; TRBD1 matches at 7 bases. The CDR3 DNA sequence: TGTGCCAGCAGCCAAGATAGGGGGACAGCTTACGAGCAGTACTTC. Protein sequence: CASSQDRGTAYEQYF.